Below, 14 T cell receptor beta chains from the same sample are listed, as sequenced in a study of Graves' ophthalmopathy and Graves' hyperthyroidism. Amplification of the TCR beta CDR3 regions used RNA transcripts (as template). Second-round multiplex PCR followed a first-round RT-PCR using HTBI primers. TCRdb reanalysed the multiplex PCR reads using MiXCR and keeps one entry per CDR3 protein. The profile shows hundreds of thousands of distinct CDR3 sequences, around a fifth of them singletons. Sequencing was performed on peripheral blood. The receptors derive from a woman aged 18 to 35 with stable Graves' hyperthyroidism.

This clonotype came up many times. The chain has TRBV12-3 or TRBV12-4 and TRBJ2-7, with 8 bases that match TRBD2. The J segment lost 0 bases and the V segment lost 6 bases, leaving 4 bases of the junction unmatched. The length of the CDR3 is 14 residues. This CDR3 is CASRGAGASYEQYF. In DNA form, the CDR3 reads TGTGCCAGCAGGGGAGCGGGGGCCTCCTACGAGCAGTACTTC.

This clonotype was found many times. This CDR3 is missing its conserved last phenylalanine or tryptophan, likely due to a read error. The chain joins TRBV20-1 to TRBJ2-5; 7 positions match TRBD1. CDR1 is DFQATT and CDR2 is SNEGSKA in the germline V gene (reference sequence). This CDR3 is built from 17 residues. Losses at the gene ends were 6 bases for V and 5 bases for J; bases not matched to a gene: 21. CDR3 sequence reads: CSATALQGGAGLETQYL. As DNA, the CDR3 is TGCAGTGCCACCGCCCTCCAAGGGGGCGCAGGGTTGGAGACCCAGTACCTC.

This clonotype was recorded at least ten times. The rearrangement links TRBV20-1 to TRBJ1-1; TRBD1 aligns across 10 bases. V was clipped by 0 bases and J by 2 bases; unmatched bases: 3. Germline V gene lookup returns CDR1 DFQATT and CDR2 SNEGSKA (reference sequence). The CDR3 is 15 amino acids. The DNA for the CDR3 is TGCAGTGCTAGAGATAGGACAGGGGGTAACACTGAAGCTTTCTTT. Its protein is CSARDRTGGNTEAFF.

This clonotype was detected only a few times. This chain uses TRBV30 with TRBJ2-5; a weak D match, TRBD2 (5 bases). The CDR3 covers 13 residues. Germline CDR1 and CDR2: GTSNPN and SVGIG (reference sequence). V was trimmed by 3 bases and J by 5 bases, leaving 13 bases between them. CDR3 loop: CAWRIGGWETQYF. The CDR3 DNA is TGTGCCTGGAGAATTGGAGGTTGGGAGACCCAGTACTTC.

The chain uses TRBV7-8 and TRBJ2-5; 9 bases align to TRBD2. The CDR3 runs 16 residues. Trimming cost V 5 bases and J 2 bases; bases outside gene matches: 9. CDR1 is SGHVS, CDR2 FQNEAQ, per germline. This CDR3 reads CASSPGLAIGQETQYF. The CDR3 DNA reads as TGTGCCAGCAGCCCAGGACTAGCGATCGGGCAAGAGACCCAGTACTTC.

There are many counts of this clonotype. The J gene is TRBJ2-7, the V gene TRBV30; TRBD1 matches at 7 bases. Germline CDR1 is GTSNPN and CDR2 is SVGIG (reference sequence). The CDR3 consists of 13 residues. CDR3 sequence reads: CGLDTWTGGKQYF. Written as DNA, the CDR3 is TGTGGCCTGGATACGTGGACAGGCGGAAAGCAGTACTTC.

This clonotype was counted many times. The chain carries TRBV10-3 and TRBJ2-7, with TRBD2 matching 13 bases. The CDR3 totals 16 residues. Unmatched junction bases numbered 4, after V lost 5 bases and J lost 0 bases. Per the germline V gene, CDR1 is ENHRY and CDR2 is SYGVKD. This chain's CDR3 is CAISPRTSGSSYEQYF. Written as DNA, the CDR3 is TGTGCCATCAGTCCTAGGACTAGCGGGAGCTCCTACGAGCAGTACTTC.

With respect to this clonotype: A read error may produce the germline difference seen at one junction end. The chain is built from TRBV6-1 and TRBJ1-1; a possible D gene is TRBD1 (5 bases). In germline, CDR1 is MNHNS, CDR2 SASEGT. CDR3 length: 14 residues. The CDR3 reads CASSEASWGAESFF. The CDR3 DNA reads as TGTGCCAGCAGTGAAGCCTCGTGGGGCGCTGAATCTTTCTTT.

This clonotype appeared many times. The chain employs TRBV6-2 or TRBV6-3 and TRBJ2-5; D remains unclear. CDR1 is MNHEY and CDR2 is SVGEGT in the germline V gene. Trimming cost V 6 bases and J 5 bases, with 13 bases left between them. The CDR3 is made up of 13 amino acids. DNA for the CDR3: TGTGCCAGCAGACCGACCGCCCGGGAGACCCAGTACTTC. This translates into CASRPTARETQYF.

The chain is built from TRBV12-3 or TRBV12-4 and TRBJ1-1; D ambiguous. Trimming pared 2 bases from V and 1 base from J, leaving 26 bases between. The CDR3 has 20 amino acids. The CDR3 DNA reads TGTGCCAGCAGTTTAAACCTAGGCGCTAGAGGACGGGAACCGAACACTGAAGCTTTCTTT. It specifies CASSLNLGARGREPNTEAFF.

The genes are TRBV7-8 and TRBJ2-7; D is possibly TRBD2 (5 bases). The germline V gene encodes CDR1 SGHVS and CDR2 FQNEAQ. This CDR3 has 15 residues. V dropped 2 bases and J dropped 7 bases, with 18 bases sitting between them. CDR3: CASSLMAGTSWEQYF. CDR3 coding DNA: TGTGCCAGCAGCTTAATGGCGGGCACGTCGTGGGAGCAGTACTTC.

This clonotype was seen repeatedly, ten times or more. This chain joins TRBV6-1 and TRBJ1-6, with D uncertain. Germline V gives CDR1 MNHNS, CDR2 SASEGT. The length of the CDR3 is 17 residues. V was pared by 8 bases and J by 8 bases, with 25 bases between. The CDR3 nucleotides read TGTGCCAGCGTCTGGGGTGGTGGCCTTAGGGTTGATTCACCCCTCCACTTT. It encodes CASVWGGGLRVDSPLHF.

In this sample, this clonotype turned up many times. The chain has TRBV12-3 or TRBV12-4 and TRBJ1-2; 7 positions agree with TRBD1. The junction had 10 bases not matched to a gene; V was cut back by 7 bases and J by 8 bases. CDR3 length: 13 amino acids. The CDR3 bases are TGTGCCAGCACCCCACTCCAGGGGGACGGCTACACCTTC. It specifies CASTPLQGDGYTF.

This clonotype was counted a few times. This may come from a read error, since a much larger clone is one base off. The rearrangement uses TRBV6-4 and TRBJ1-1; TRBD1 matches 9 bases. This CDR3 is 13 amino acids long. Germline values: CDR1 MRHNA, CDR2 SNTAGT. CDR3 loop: CVSGGTGLTEAFF. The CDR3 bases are TGTGTCAGCGGGGGGACAGGGCTCACTGAAGCTTTCTTT.